This TCR beta chain was obtained from a study of beta chain features in type 1 diabetes. Overall study: Age, gender, cell numbers and subset yield matched between patients and controls.

This clone has just one count. Its specificity is not known. Study conclusions and caveats: Type 1 diabetes patients had TCRB CDR3s that were shorter (moderately but significantly so) in all four CD4+ subsets. Shorter templates might be favored by PCR, and equally so in patients and in controls.

A sort by CD45RO/CCR7/CD25/CD127/CD95/CD27 yielded CD4+ naive, central memory, regulatory and stem cell-like memory cells. CDR1 MNHEY and CDR2 SVGAGI come from the germline V gene. V lost 4 bases to trimming and J lost 5 bases, with 20 bases between them. CDR3 length: 16 amino acids. cDNA synthesis used the whole RNA isolate, giving expressed TCRB sequences. This table comes from immunoSEQ multiplex PCR, and its TCRdb copy is limited to in-frame clones, with some not included. The table lists hundreds of thousands of clones, about 32% of them singletons. The sample comprised naive CD4+ T cells from blood. This clonotype was obtained from a man between 18 and 29 years old in good health. The chain carries TRBV6-5 and TRBJ1-1; the D gene is possibly TRBD1 (6 bases). CDR3 coding DNA: TGTGCCAGCAGTTCACTTCAAAGGGGGTTTCGGACTGAAGCTTTCTTT. As protein: CASSSLQRGFRTEAFF.